The present T cell receptor (beta chain) was sequenced within a study of shared clonotypes between healthy human individuals (dated by TCRdb to the early 2020s). Looking at the study overall: A couple of women and a few men aged 18 to 49 years were included in the cohort. Between about 0.9 and 10 billion PBMCs per donor were obtained by leukapheresis. Different laboratories and diverse techniques were used to prepare libraries and sequence TCR repertoires, to increase sequencing depth and limit assay-specific biases. To estimate repertoire size and how much clonotype sharing occurs between individuals, the study deeply sequenced the blood TCR repertoires of about five healthy adults.

The study at large found these results: The small number of donors limited the genetic and exposure-history diversity represented. Pairwise subsampling indicated that sequencing depth was expected to affect the degree of clonotype sharing among donors. Sampling was limited to blood, and TCR repertoires in tissue likely differ from TCR repertoires in blood.

Using the deep immunoSEQ assay, multiplex PCR amplified TCR CDR3 regions from genomic DNA. Extracted genomic DNA from each cell subset was distributed evenly across all wells of several immunoSEQ 96-well plates, and each plate was treated as a replicate. For unsorted PBMC, around 300 ng genomic DNA, equal to approximately 30,000 T cell genomes, was loaded into each replicate PCR. Ten immunoSEQ deep assay plates were used to sequence unsorted PBMC genomic DNA. The purified libraries were quantified using a Qubit 3.0 fluorometer, sized with a Bioanalyzer 2100, and then quantified again using the KAPA Library Quantification kit. Each immunoSEQ 96-well plate was sequenced on its own single-read 150-cycle Illumina NextSeq 550 flow cell. The authors' pipeline ran thus. Because the immunoSEQ output held only junctional sequences and lacked quality scores, the filtering could not match the filtering applied to full-length reads. To assign V/J genes and CDR3, sequences were annotated against IMGT germline references using PyIR, a Python wrapper for IgBLAST v1.9. Reads were removed for weak V/J assignments (E-value above 1e-6), missing CDR3, stop codons, out-of-frame junctions, or ambiguous translated residues. V3J clonotypes were defined as sequences sharing an identical inferred V gene, J gene, and CDR3 amino acid sequence. The percentage overlap between two repertoires was calculated by dividing the number of shared unique clonotypes by the size of the smaller repertoire. Richness of each repertoire was evaluated using RTK rarefaction, the Chao1 estimator, and Recon v2.1 estimates of unobserved clonotypes. Imported from immuneACCESS, the table was reduced by TCRdb to in-frame sequences with V and J called. These copies leave out some clones; in studies compared against another copy, an unresolved V gene accounts for under half, and the cause of the remainder is not known. V, J and clone size are those of that table, while D and trimming were read from the DNA. This sample comprises about 520,000 clones, around 73% of them detected only once. The ten largest clonotypes hold 12% of the sample.

Note on this clone: Its antigen remains undetermined. No quality values exist for individual bases; no much larger clone is one base distant.

After removal of 6 bases from V and 9 bases from J, the junction retains 2 bases not matched to a gene. Inclusive of the bounding cysteine and phenylalanine, the CDR3 is 11 residues long. Here the CDR3 DNA is all that survives: 33 bases in frame from base 1. Sequences MNHEY (CDR1) and SMNVEV (CDR2) are obtained from the germline V gene (reference sequence). Donors were healthy HIV-negative adults with no recently reported acute infections or vaccinations. Only Caucasian adults living in Nashville, Tennessee, USA were represented among the donors. In the unsorted samples, approximately 82 million PBMCs were counted, and genomic DNA was extracted using the QIAamp DNA Blood Mini kit. Blood was obtained by leukapheresis, after which PBMCs were separated by Ficoll-Histopaque density gradient centrifugation and cryopreserved in liquid nitrogen vapor phase.

The sequence was obtained from a woman aged 40 to 50 in good health. Some clones in this sample may be carry-over from other donors' samples. The sequencing sample was made of PBMCs. Here the chain combines TRBV27 and TRBJ1-1, with 9 junctional bases fitting TRBD1. CDR3 reads: CASSGTGKAFF. The nucleotides are TGTGCCAGCAGCGGGACAGGGAAAGCTTTCTTT.